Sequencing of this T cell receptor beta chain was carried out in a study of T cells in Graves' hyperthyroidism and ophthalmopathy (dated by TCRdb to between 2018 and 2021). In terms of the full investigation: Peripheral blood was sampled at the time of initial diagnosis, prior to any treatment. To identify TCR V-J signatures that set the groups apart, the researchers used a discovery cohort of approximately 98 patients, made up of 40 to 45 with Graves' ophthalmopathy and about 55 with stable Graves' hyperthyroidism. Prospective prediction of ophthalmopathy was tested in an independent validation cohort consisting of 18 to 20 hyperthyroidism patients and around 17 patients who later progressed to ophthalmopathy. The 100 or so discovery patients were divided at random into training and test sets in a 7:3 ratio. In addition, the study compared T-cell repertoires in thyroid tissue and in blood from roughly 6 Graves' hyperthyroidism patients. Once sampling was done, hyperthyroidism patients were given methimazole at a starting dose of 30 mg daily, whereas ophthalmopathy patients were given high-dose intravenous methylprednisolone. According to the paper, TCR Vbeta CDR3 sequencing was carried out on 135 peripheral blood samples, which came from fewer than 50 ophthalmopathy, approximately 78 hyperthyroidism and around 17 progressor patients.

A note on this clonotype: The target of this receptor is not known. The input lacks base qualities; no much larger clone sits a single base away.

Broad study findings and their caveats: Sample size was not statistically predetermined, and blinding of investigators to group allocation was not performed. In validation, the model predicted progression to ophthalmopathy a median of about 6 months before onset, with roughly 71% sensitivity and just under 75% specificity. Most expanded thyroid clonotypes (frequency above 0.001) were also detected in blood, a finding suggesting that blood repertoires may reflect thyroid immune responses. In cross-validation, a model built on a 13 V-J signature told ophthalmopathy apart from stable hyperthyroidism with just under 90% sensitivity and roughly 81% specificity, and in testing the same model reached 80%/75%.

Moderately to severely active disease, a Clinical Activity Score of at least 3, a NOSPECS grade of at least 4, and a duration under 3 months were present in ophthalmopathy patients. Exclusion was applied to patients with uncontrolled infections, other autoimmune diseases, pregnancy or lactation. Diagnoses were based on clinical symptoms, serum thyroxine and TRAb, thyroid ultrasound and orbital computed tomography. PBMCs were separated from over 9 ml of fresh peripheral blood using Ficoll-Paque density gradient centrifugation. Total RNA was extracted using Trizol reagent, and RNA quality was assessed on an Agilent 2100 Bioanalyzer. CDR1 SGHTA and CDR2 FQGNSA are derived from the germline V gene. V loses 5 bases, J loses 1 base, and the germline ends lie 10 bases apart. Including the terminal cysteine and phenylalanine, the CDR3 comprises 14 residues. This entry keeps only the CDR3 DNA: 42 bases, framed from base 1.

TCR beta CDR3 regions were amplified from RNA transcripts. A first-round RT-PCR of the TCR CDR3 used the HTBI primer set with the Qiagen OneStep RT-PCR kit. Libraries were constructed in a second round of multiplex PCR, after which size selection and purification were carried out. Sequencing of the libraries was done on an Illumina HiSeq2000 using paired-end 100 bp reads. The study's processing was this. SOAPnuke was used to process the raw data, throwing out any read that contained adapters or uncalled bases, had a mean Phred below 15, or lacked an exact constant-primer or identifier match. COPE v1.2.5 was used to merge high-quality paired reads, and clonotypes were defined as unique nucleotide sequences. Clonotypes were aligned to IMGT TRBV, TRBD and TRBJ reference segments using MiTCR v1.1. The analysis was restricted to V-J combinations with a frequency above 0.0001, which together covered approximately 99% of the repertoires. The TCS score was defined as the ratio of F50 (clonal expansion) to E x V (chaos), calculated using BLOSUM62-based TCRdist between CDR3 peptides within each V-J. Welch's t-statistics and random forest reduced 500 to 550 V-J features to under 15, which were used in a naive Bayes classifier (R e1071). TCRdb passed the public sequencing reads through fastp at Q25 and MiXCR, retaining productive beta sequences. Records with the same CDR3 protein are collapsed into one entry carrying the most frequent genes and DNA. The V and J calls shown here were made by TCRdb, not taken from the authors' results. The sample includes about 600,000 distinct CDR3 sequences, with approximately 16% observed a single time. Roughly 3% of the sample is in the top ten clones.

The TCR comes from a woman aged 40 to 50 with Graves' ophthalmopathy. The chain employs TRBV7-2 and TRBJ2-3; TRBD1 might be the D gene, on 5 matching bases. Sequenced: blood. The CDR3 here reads CASSPQTGTDTQYF. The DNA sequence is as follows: TGTGCCAGCAGCCCTCAGACAGGCACAGATACGCAGTATTTT.